The 17 T cell receptor beta chains listed next were all sequenced from one sample in a study of graft-versus-host responses after intestinal transplantation. Clones were sequenced by immunoSEQ multiplex PCR, and TCRdb holds only the in-frame ones, with some missing. The sample records over 90,000 clones, more than 85% being singletons. These TCRs are of unknown antigen specificity. Sequences were derived from unstimulated CD8+ T cells sorted from spleen or lymph node cells, sampled before intestinal transplant. The receptors were gathered from a human donor who received an intestinal transplant.

This chain connects TRBV4-1 to TRBJ2-3; 12 nucleotides line up with TRBD2. Germline values: CDR1 MGHRA, CDR2 YSYEKL. With 0 bases clipped from V and 2 bases from J, the junction kept 6 bases outside the gene matches. The CDR3 contains 18 residues. Here the CDR3 reads CASSQDPSGGAYTDTQYF. In DNA, the CDR3 is TGCGCCAGCAGCCAAGATCCTAGCGGGGGGGCTTACACAGATACGCAGTATTTT.

V gene TRBV11-2 combines with J gene TRBJ2-1; the match to TRBD2 covers 8 bases. The trim removed 1 base at V and 8 bases at J, leaving 4 bases unmatched. There are 14 residues in the CDR3. CDR1 and CDR2 from the germline V gene are SGHAT and FQNNGV. The CDR3 protein is CASSLGWRGDEQFF. CDR3 sequence (DNA): TGTGCCAGCAGCTTAGGCTGGCGGGGGGATGAGCAGTTCTTC.

The chain joins TRBV7-3 to TRBJ2-3; 10 bases agree with TRBD1. In germline, CDR1 is SGHTA, CDR2 FQGTGA. V lost 5 bases, J lost 6 bases, and 8 bases stayed unmatched. The CDR3 has 15 amino acids. As DNA, the CDR3 is TGTGCCAGCAGCCCTGGGACAGGGGCGGCGGATACGCAGTATTTT. Amino acids: CASSPGTGAADTQYF.

The rearrangement uses TRBV6-4 and TRBJ2-2; D may be TRBD2 (5 bases). CDR3 length: 15 residues. Deletions cut 0 bases from V and 0 bases from J, with 5 bases between. The germline CDR1 and CDR2 sequences are MRHNA and SNTAGT. The CDR3 reads CASSDSLANTGELFF. CDR3 nucleotide sequence: TGTGCCAGCAGTGACTCACTAGCGAACACCGGGGAGCTGTTTTTT.

J is TRBJ1-1 and V is TRBV30, with TRBD1 matching over 9 bases. This CDR3 spans 15 amino acids. V lost 4 bases and J lost 9; bases outside the gene matches: 15. Germline lookup yields CDR1 GTSNPN and CDR2 SVGIG (reference sequence). The DNA for the CDR3 is TGTGCCTGGACTAACCCGGACAGGGGCTTTGTTCAAGCTTTCTTT. It specifies CAWTNPDRGFVQAFF. Based on the CDR3 plus reference TRBV30 and TRBJ1-1, the full variable domain is SQTIHQWPATLVQPVGSPLSLECTVEGTSNPNLYWYRQAAGRGLQLLFYSVGIGQISSEVPQNLSASRPQDRQFILSSKKLLLSDSGFYLCAWTNPDRGFVQAFFGQGTRLTVV.

This chain joins TRBV4-1 and TRBJ1-2, with TRBD1 matching 7 bases. From germline, CDR1 is MGHRA and CDR2 YSYEKL. There are 17 residues in the CDR3. V shed 1 base, J shed 3 bases, and the junction held 11 bases outside the gene matches. As DNA, the CDR3 is TGCGCCAGCAGCCAAGCCTCCCGGGAAGGGGGCGACTATGGCTACACCTTC. It translates to CASSQASREGGDYGYTF.

This chain links TRBV4-1 with TRBJ2-5; D uncertain. Trimming cost V 11 bases and J 11 bases, with 18 bases left between them. This CDR3 region has 11 residues. Germline CDR1 MGHRA, CDR2 YSYEKL. CDR3 region: CAPGQSRVQYF. Here the CDR3 DNA reads TGCGCCCCCGGGCAGTCCCGGGTACAGTACTTC.

A single count supports this clone. The J gene is TRBJ2-5, the V gene TRBV5-1; 9 nucleotides line up with TRBD2. Looked up from germline, CDR1 is SGHRS and CDR2 is YFSETQ. The CDR3 runs 16 residues. With 3 bases clipped from V and 6 bases from J, the junction kept 12 bases outside the gene matches. The CDR3: CASSWDGGGAAKTQYF. The CDR3 bases are TGCGCCAGCAGCTGGGACGGCGGGGGGGCCGCGAAGACCCAGTACTTC.

This sequence joins TRBV18 and TRBJ1-2; 7 bases agree with TRBD1. Germline loops: CDR1 KGHSH, CDR2 LQKENI. J lost 0 bases, V lost 3 bases, and 10 bases had no gene match. The CDR3 has 17 residues. CDR3 in amino acids: CASSPPGTARPNYGYTF. DNA of the CDR3: TGTGCCAGCTCACCGCCCGGGACAGCGAGACCTAACTATGGCTACACCTTC.

V gene TRBV7-9 combines with J gene TRBJ1-1; 11 nucleotides agree with TRBD1. V dropped 1 base and J dropped 13; count of bases not matched to a gene: 20. Germline CDR1 reads SEHNR; CDR2 reads FQNEAQ (reference sequence). The CDR3 runs 18 residues. In nucleotides, the CDR3 is TGTGCCAGCAGCTTAGGGGGGAGGACAGGGGGCCTAAGCGCCCCCAGTTTCTTT. This codes for CASSLGGRTGGLSAPSFF.

The table lists this clone with a few counts. The rearrangement links TRBV18 to TRBJ2-1; D remains ambiguous. V lost 2 bases, J lost 9 bases, and 8 bases lay in between. The CDR3 extends over 12 amino acids. Germline V gives CDR1 KGHSH, CDR2 LQKENI. CDR3 bases: TGTGCCAGCTCACCAGGGTTTCGTGAGCAGTTCTTC. This encodes CASSPGFREQFF. The whole variable domain, remainder taken from reference TRBV18 and TRBJ2-1, is NAGVMQNPRHLVRRRGQEARLRCSPMKGHSHVYWYRQLPEEGLKFMVYLQKENIIDESGMPKERFSAEFPKEGPSILRIQQVVRGDSAAYFCASSPGFREQFFGPGTRLTVL.

The rearrangement links TRBV27 to TRBJ2-1, with a possible D match to TRBD1 (5 bases). Deletions cut 1 base from V and 2 bases from J, with 6 bases between. CDR3 length: 14 amino acids. Germline CDR1 reads MNHEY; CDR2 reads SMNVEV (reference sequence). In DNA form, the CDR3 reads TGTGCCAGCAGTTTATTAGGGGCCTACAATGAGCAGTTCTTC. Translated: CASSLLGAYNEQFF.

This rearrangement joins TRBV6-1 to TRBJ2-5; 7 nucleotides match TRBD2. CDR3 size: 15 residues. With V trimmed by 3 bases and J by 1 base, 5 bases remained unmatched. Germline V lookup: CDR1 MNHNS, CDR2 SASEGT. The CDR3 region is CASSDPSGTQETQYF. The CDR3 bases are TGTGCCAGCAGTGATCCTAGCGGAACCCAAGAGACCCAGTACTTC.

This chain uses TRBV7-9 with TRBJ1-1, with a tentative D call TRBD1 (5 bases). V was shortened by 1 base and J by 6 bases, with 9 bases between the two germline ends. This CDR3 has 13 residues. CDR1 and CDR2 (germline): SEHNR, FQNEAQ (reference sequence). The CDR3 region has the DNA TGTGCCAGCAGCTTAGAGTGGGGCGCTGAAGCTTTCTTT. Its translation is CASSLEWGAEAFF. Complete variable domain (other parts from reference TRBV7-9 and TRBJ1-1): DTGVSQNPRHKITKRGQNVTFRCDPISEHNRLYWYRQTLGQGPEFLTYFQNEAQLEKSRLLSDRFSAERPKGSFSTLEIQRTEQGDSAMYLCASSLEWGAEAFFGQGTRLTVV.

Comment on this clone: The same CDR3 arises from other DNA sequences in this sample as well. The V gene is TRBV4-1, the J gene TRBJ1-1, with a weak D call TRBD1 (6 bases). Trimming took 1 base from V and 8 from J, leaving 11 bases between them. The CDR3 runs to 13 residues. CDR1 and CDR2 (germline): MGHRA, YSYEKL. CDR3 region: CASSQVGGTEAFF. DNA for the CDR3: TGCGCCAGCAGCCAAGTCGGGGGGACAGAAGCTTTCTTT.

This rearrangement joins TRBV5-4 to TRBJ2-3; TRBD1 or TRBD2 may be the D gene (5 bases each). Between the trimmed V and J ends, which lost 4 bases and 2 bases, there was a span of 17 bases. CDR1 and CDR2 from the germline V gene are SGHNT and YYREEE (reference sequence). The CDR3 is 16 amino acids. The CDR3 protein is CASSLGAGSYTDTQYF. DNA of the CDR3: TGTGCCAGCAGCCTAGGGGCGGGTTCCTACACAGATACGCAGTATTTT.

The chain has TRBV7-9 and TRBJ2-7, with 7 bases aligning to TRBD1. Germline lookup yields CDR1 SEHNR and CDR2 FQNEAQ (reference sequence). The ends lost 4 bases at V and 0 bases at J; junction bases unmatched: 9. The CDR3 totals 16 residues. The CDR3 region has the DNA TGTGCCAGCAGCTCGGGACAGCATCTGGTCTCCTACGAGCAGTACTTC. The encoded protein is CASSSGQHLVSYEQYF.